Each of the 4 T cell receptor beta chains below was sequenced from the same sample in a study of blood T cells in healthy people across ages. Alongside a J-beta primer mix, a sample-barcoded 5' primer served in a second PCR lasting 7 to 11 cycles. Using its own MiXCR run on the 5' RACE reads, TCRdb lists one record per CDR3 protein. This sample has 800,000 to 950,000 distinct CDR3 sequences; about 44% occur once, and the top ten carry under 15%. Sequencing used blood. These TCRs come from a man aged 25-45 years in good health.

This clonotype was detected a few times. The V call is TRBV3-1, the J call TRBJ2-4, with D unclear. There are 16 residues in the CDR3. Germline CDR1 is LGHDT and CDR2 is YNNKEL (reference sequence). V lost 1 base, J lost 0 bases, and 10 bases lay in between. CDR3: CASSQVYHKAKNIQYF. The CDR3 region has the DNA TGTGCCAGCAGCCAAGTTTATCACAAAGCCAAAAACATTCAGTACTTC.

In this sample, this clonotype turned up a few times. This chain uses TRBV20-1 with TRBJ1-1; 9 bases align to TRBD1. Germline-derived CDR1 and CDR2 are DFQATT and SNEGSKA (reference sequence). V gave up 4 bases and J gave up 4 bases; unmatched junction bases: 7. The CDR3 totals 14 residues. DNA for the CDR3: TGCAGTGCTACCCGACAGGGGGTATTCACTGAAGCTTTCTTT. It specifies CSATRQGVFTEAFF.

The V call is TRBV7-9, the J call TRBJ2-5; maybe TRBD2 (5 bases). The germline V gene has CDR1 SEHNR and CDR2 FQNEAQ (reference sequence). V dropped 1 base and J dropped 1 base, with 13 bases sitting between them. CDR3 length equals 16 residues. The CDR3 loop reads CASSLVITDFQETQYF. For the CDR3, the DNA is TGTGCCAGCAGCTTAGTAATTACGGACTTCCAAGAGACCCAGTACTTC. The full variable domain, its missing parts supplied by reference TRBV7-9 and TRBJ2-5, is DTGVSQNPRHKITKRGQNVTFRCDPISEHNRLYWYRQTLGQGPEFLTYFQNEAQLEKSRLLSDRFSAERPKGSFSTLEIQRTEQGDSAMYLCASSLVITDFQETQYFGPGTRLLVL.

This sequence joins TRBV7-2 and TRBJ2-3, with a possible D match to TRBD2 (7 bases). This CDR3 is built from 15 residues. Trimming took off 5 bases at V and 4 bases at J, with 16 bases between the two ends. The germline gives CDR1 SGHTA, CDR2 FQGNSA. The CDR3 nucleotides read TGTGCCAGCAGCGCTTGGGGGGGCCGGGCAGATACGCAGTATTTT. Encoded protein: CASSAWGGRADTQYF.